These 11 T cell receptor beta chains were all obtained from the same sample, sequenced in a study of T cell responses to AZD1222 COVID-19 vaccine. Sequencing was performed with immunoSEQ multiplex PCR; in TCRdb, only in-frame clones are kept and a portion is missing. Of about 70,000 clones in the sample, roughly 84% are singletons; the top ten hold approximately 9.8%. This sample comprised peripheral blood, obtained on day 0 of AZD1222 vaccination. The source of these receptors is an adult in good health.

The chain uses TRBV28 and TRBJ1-4; the match to TRBD1 covers 9 bases. V lost 7 bases to trimming and J lost 5 bases; unmatched junction nucleotides: 8. The CDR3 is 15 amino acids. The germline V gene has CDR1 MDHEN and CDR2 SYDVKM. The CDR3 is CASNEQGAGNEKLFF. CDR3 DNA sequence: TGTGCCAGCAACGAACAGGGGGCGGGAAATGAAAAACTGTTTTTT. The full variable domain, rest sourced from reference TRBV28 and TRBJ1-4, is DVKVTQSSRYLVKRTGEKVFLECVQDMDHENMFWYRQDPGLGLRLIYFSYDVKMKEKGDIPEGYSVSREKKERFSLILESASTNQTSMYLCASNEQGAGNEKLFFGSGTQLSVL.

This chain links TRBV28 with TRBJ2-5, with TRBD2 as a possible D gene (7 bases). CDR3 size: 15 residues. Germline CDR1 and CDR2: MDHEN and SYDVKM. Trimming removed 2 bases at V and 5 bases at J, with 15 bases between. The CDR3 is CASSLGGGQSETQYF. CDR3 coding DNA: TGTGCCAGCAGTTTAGGGGGGGGGCAGTCCGAGACCCAGTACTTC. Combining the CDR3 with reference TRBV28 and TRBJ2-5 gives the whole variable domain DVKVTQSSRYLVKRTGEKVFLECVQDMDHENMFWYRQDPGLGLRLIYFSYDVKMKEKGDIPEGYSVSREKKERFSLILESASTNQTSMYLCASSLGGGQSETQYFGPGTRLLVL.

The V and J genes are TRBV7-9 and TRBJ2-7; D unclear. Trimming took off 4 bases at V and 6 bases at J, with 10 bases between the two ends. This CDR3 is 12 amino acids long. The germline V gene has CDR1 SEHNR and CDR2 FQNEAQ (reference sequence). The CDR3 loop reads CASSSTFSEQYF. The CDR3 coding sequence is TGTGCCAGCAGCTCGACCTTCTCCGAGCAGTACTTC.

V gene TRBV6-1 combines with J gene TRBJ1-5; D call uncertain. CDR3 length: 14 amino acids. Germline assignment: CDR1 MNHNS and CDR2 SASEGT. Trimming pared 2 bases from V and 7 bases from J, leaving 12 bases between. The CDR3 here is CASSERFGGQPQHF. CDR3 DNA sequence: TGTGCCAGCAGTGAAAGGTTTGGAGGGCAGCCCCAGCATTTT.

The chain is built from TRBV7-8 and TRBJ1-5, with D possibly matching TRBD1 (5 bases). V was cut by 5 bases and J by 6 bases, with 17 bases left in between. The CDR3 has 15 residues. The germline V gene encodes CDR1 SGHVS and CDR2 FQNEAQ. CDR3 region: CASSPGGFSGQPQHF. In DNA form, the CDR3 reads TGTGCCAGCAGCCCTGGGGGGTTTTCGGGTCAGCCCCAGCATTTT.

CDR3 protein: CASSLSDRGFGNTIYF. The CDR3 nucleotides read TGCGCCAGCAGTCTTTCTGACCGGGGGTTTGGAAACACCATATATTTT. The chain employs TRBV4-1 and TRBJ1-3; a weak D match, TRBD1 (5 bases). In germline, CDR1 is MGHRA, CDR2 YSYEKL. This CDR3 has 16 amino acids. The V end was cut by 6 bases, the J end by 3 bases, with 18 bases between.

This clone was counted only a few times. J is TRBJ1-2 and V is TRBV9; TRBD1 is a possible D gene (5 bases). The V end was cut by 3 bases, the J end by 6 bases, with 24 bases between. CDR1 and CDR2 from the germline V gene are SGDLS and YYNGEE. The CDR3 covers 17 residues. The CDR3 loop is CASSEGASGDYFHGYTF. CDR3 coding DNA: TGTGCCAGCAGCGAAGGGGCATCTGGGGATTACTTTCATGGCTACACCTTC. The full variable domain, with the rest looked up from reference TRBV9 and TRBJ1-2, is DSGVTQTPKHLITATGQRVTLRCSPRSGDLSVYWYQQSLDQGLQFLIQYYNGEERAKGNILERFSAQQFPDLHSELNLSSLELGDSALYFCASSEGASGDYFHGYTFGSGTRLTVV.

This rearrangement joins TRBV5-1 to TRBJ1-1, with D perhaps TRBD1 (5 bases). Germline-derived CDR1 and CDR2 are SGHRS and YFSETQ. V was pared by 0 bases and J by 1 base, with 10 bases between. The CDR3 is 15 residues long. The CDR3 DNA follows: TGCGCCAGCAGCTTGGAAGGTAGGGGGAACACTGAAGCTTTCTTT. As protein: CASSLEGRGNTEAFF.

This chain joins TRBV3-1 (or the pseudogene TRBV3-2) and TRBJ1-5, with D possibly TRBD1 on 5 matching bases. V was pared by 1 base and J by 6 bases, with 16 bases between. The CDR3 is made up of 16 amino acids. Germline V gene lookup returns CDR1 LGHDT and CDR2 YNNKEL (reference sequence). The CDR3 is CASSQASGGIGQPQHF. The CDR3 DNA reads as TGTGCCAGCAGCCAAGCATCCGGGGGGATCGGTCAGCCCCAGCATTTT.

V and J are TRBV7-9 and TRBJ1-1; 10 nucleotides line up with TRBD1. The CDR3 extends over 17 amino acids. Germline CDR1 and CDR2: SEHNR and FQNEAQ (reference sequence). Losses at the gene ends were 6 bases for V and 2 bases for J; bases not matched to a gene: 12. CDR3 sequence reads: CASRGWGQGPSNTEAFF. The CDR3 DNA reads TGTGCCAGCAGGGGTTGGGGACAGGGGCCATCAAACACTGAAGCTTTCTTT.

CDR3 amino acids: CASRRPDGVSTDTQYF. CDR3 nucleotides: TGTGCCAGCAGGCGCCCTGATGGGGTTAGCACAGATACGCAGTATTTT. The chain joins TRBV28 to TRBJ2-3, with unresolved D. Trimming removed 6 bases at V and 0 bases at J, with 16 bases between. The CDR3 sequence is 16 residues long. CDR1 and CDR2 (germline): MDHEN, SYDVKM.